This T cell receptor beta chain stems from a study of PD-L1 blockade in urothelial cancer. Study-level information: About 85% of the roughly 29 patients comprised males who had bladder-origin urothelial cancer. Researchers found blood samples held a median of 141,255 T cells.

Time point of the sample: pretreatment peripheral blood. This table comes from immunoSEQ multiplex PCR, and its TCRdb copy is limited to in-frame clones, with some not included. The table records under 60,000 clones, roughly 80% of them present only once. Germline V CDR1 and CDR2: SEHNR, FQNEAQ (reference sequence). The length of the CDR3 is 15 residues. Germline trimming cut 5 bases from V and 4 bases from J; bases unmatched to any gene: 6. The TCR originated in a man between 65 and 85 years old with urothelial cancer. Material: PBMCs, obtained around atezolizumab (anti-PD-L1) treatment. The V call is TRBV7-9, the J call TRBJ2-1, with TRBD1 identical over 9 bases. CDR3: CASSLGGQGYNEQFF. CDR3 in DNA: TGTGCCAGCAGCCTAGGGGGACAGGGTTACAATGAGCAGTTCTTC.